This entry lists 10 T cell receptor beta chains sequenced from one sample in a study of OX40 agonist ivuxolimab in advanced cancers. Sequencing used immunoSEQ multiplex PCR; TCRdb keeps in-frame clones, though not all of them. The table shows 70,000 to 80,000 clones, with roughly three quarters occurring only once. The source material was CD4+ or CD8+ T cells sorted from blood, sampled in a trial of the OX40 agonist ivuxolimab. The origin of the receptors is an adult with an advanced solid tumor such as melanoma, head and neck, liver or kidney cancer.

The V and J genes are TRBV7-2 and TRBJ2-2; D remains unclear. Germline V gives CDR1 SGHTA, CDR2 FQGNSA. Trimming left V 0 bases short and J 3 bases short, with 8 bases between. The CDR3 totals 15 residues. CDR3 residues: CASSLAFWDTGELFF. CDR3 DNA: TGTGCCAGCAGCTTAGCGTTCTGGGACACCGGGGAGCTGTTTTTT.

CDR3 bases: TGCGCCAGCAGCTTGGTGGACAGGGGGCAAGGCGGGGAGCTGTTTTTT. It is translated as CASSLVDRGQGGELFF. The chain recombines TRBV5-1 with TRBJ2-2; 11 bases fit TRBD1. The CDR3 runs to 16 residues. V lost 0 bases, J lost 7 bases, and 5 bases stayed unmatched. Germline V gives CDR1 SGHRS, CDR2 YFSETQ.

The chain joins TRBV5-4 to TRBJ2-1; D may be TRBD2 (5 bases). This CDR3 comprises 12 residues. The V gene lost 4 bases and the J gene lost 6 bases, with 8 bases spanning the gap. CDR1 is SGHNT, CDR2 YYREEE, per germline (reference sequence). In nucleotides, the CDR3 is TGTGCCAGCAGCAGCACTAGCAATGAGCAGTTCTTC. The encoded protein is CASSSTSNEQFF.

The sample holds a few counts of this clone. V and J are TRBV28 and TRBJ2-5; no reliable D call. CDR3 size: 13 residues. CDR1 MDHEN and CDR2 SYDVKM come from the germline V gene. V dropped 5 bases and J dropped 5 bases, with 12 bases sitting between them. The chain's CDR3 is CASSPPGPETQYF. The CDR3 nucleotides read TGTGCCAGCAGTCCCCCGGGCCCGGAGACCCAGTACTTC.

This chain links TRBV6-6 with TRBJ2-6; D possibly uses TRBD1 or TRBD2 (5 bases each). V gave up 2 bases and J gave up 4 bases, with 12 bases separating them. This CDR3 contains 16 residues. Per the germline V gene, CDR1 is MNHNY and CDR2 is SVGAGI (reference sequence). The CDR3 region is CASSYEFGAGANVLTF. DNA of the CDR3: TGTGCCAGCAGTTACGAATTCGGGGCCGGGGCCAACGTCCTGACTTTC.

This clone has a handful of counts. V usage is TRBV20-1 and J usage is TRBJ2-1; D uncertain. Per the germline V gene, CDR1 is DFQATT and CDR2 is SNEGSKA (reference sequence). This CDR3 region has 11 residues. Deletions cut 6 bases from V and 4 bases from J, with 7 bases between. The CDR3 sequence: CSAWSYNEQFF. The CDR3 DNA reads TGCAGTGCCTGGAGTTACAATGAGCAGTTCTTC.

The chain combines TRBV7-3 with TRBJ2-3, with D possibly TRBD2 on 6 matching bases. CDR1 is SGHTA and CDR2 is FQGTGA in the germline V gene. This CDR3 has 14 residues. Trimming left V 3 bases short and J 1 base short, with 8 bases between. The CDR3 bases are TGTGCCAGCAGCTTCTTAGCGGGCACAGATACGCAGTATTTT. This codes for CASSFLAGTDTQYF.

In its sample, this clone was seen once. Here the CDR3 reads CASSPPKGRLNYGYTF. The CDR3, as DNA: TGTGCCAGCTCACCACCTAAAGGCAGACTAAACTATGGCTACACCTTC. This chain uses TRBV18 with TRBJ1-2; no firm D call. This CDR3 comprises 16 residues. Germline V gene data show CDR1 as KGHSH and CDR2 as LQKENI. Trimming left V 0 bases short and J 2 bases short, with 13 bases between.

This chain links TRBV2 with TRBJ2-5; tentatively, D is TRBD1 (6 bases). This CDR3 region has 15 residues. V lost 5 bases and J lost 1, with 14 bases in between. Germline V CDR1 and CDR2: SNHLY, FYNNEI. Here the CDR3 reads CASSYGGPLQETQYF. The CDR3 bases are TGTGCCAGCAGTTATGGGGGCCCCCTCCAAGAGACCCAGTACTTC. Using reference TRBV2 and TRBJ2-5 for the parts outside the CDR3, the full variable domain is EPEVTQTPSHQVTQMGQEVILRCVPISNHLYFYWYRQILGQKVEFLVSFYNNEISEKSEIFDDQFSVERPDGSNFTLKIRSTKLEDSAMYFCASSYGGPLQETQYFGPGTRLLVL.

The chain links TRBV10-2 to TRBJ2-2; no clear D. CDR1 and CDR2 (germline): WSHSY, SAAADI. Trimming took 9 bases from V and 3 from J, leaving 5 bases between them. The CDR3 extends over 11 amino acids. The CDR3 nucleotides are TGCGCCAGTCAGGACACCGGGGAGCTGTTTTTT. This encodes CASQDTGELFF.